What follows are 18 T cell receptor beta chains derived from one specimen sequenced in a study of beta chain features in type 1 diabetes. Regarding the study as a whole: For Type 1 diabetes patients, all four CD4+ subsets carried TCRB CDR3s that were moderately but significantly shorter.

The whole isolated RNA underwent reverse transcription, so sequencing captured expressed TCRB transcripts. Only in-frame clones appear in the TCRdb table, and some are missing; sequencing was by immunoSEQ multiplex PCR. The table includes about 270,000 clones, roughly an eighth detected once. For these receptors, no antigen is known. Sequencing used naive CD4+ T cells from blood. The receptors were gathered from a man aged 30 to 45 with type 1 diabetes.

This clone occurred a few times. The chain combines TRBV29-1 with TRBJ2-7; 8 nucleotides match TRBD1. CDR3 length: 14 residues. Germline CDR1 is SQVTM and CDR2 is ANQGSEA. V was clipped by 2 bases and J by 4 bases; unmatched bases: 7. The CDR3 loop is CSVERTGKRYEQYF. CDR3 coding DNA: TGCAGCGTTGAAAGGACAGGGAAGAGATACGAGCAGTACTTC.

The genes are TRBV11-1 and TRBJ1-1; D gene unclear. V was cut by 6 bases and J by 0 bases, with 8 bases left in between. The CDR3 runs 13 residues. Germline values: CDR1 SGHAT, CDR2 FQDESV (reference sequence). The CDR3 protein is CASRSEMNTEAFF. The CDR3 DNA reads TGTGCCAGCAGATCAGAAATGAACACTGAAGCTTTCTTT. The entire variable domain, with the rest obtained from reference TRBV11-1 and TRBJ1-1, is as follows: EAEVAQSPRYKITEKSQAVAFWCDPISGHATLYWYRQILGQGPELLVQFQDESVVDDSQLPKDRFSAERLKGVDSTLKIQPAELGDSAMYLCASRSEMNTEAFFGQGTRLTVV.

The chain is built from TRBV5-1 and TRBJ2-1, with 8 nucleotides matching TRBD2. The length of the CDR3 is 15 residues. The V segment lost 2 bases and the J segment 3 bases; nucleotides outside the gene matches: 4. The V gene's germline CDR1 is SGHRS and CDR2 YFSETQ. The CDR3 spells CASSFRLAGYNEQFF. The CDR3 DNA reads as TGCGCCAGCAGCTTTCGGCTAGCGGGCTACAATGAGCAGTTCTTC.

Regarding this clone: An end of the junction does not agree with germline; a read error may underlie this. V and J are TRBV18 and TRBJ2-2, with TRBD1 matching over 7 bases. In germline, CDR1 is KGHSH, CDR2 LQKENI. The CDR3 consists of 15 residues. In nucleotides, the CDR3 is TGTGCCAGCTCTCCACGAACAGGGGCCACCGGGGAGCTGTTTTTT. This gives the protein CASSPRTGATGELFF.

In this sample, this clone turned up a few times. The chain joins TRBV29-1 to TRBJ2-7; D unclear. Deletions cut 4 bases from V and 5 bases from J, with 12 bases between. Looked up from germline, CDR1 is SQVTM and CDR2 is ANQGSEA. The CDR3 spans 12 residues. CDR3 residues: CSVGRSQNEQYF. The CDR3 bases are TGCAGCGTTGGCAGGTCGCAAAACGAGCAGTACTTC.

This chain links TRBV19 with TRBJ2-5; TRBD1 is a possible D gene (6 bases). The V gene lost 7 bases and the J gene lost 5 bases, with 14 bases spanning the gap. The germline gives CDR1 LNHDA, CDR2 SQIVND (reference sequence). This CDR3 region has 13 residues. CDR3 nucleotides: TGTGCCAGTAATAGGGGGTACGGCGAGACCCAGTACTTC. Translated: CASNRGYGETQYF.

This rearrangement joins TRBV29-1 to TRBJ2-5, with 8 bases lining up with TRBD2. The V and J ends lost 5 bases and 4 bases, in that order; junction bases with no gene match: 0. CDR3 length equals 11 residues. Germline V CDR1 and CDR2: SQVTM, ANQGSEA. CDR3 sequence reads: CSVRGGETQYF. CDR3 coding DNA: TGCAGCGTTCGGGGGGGAGAGACCCAGTACTTC.

Only a few counts were recorded for this clone. The V call is TRBV5-1, the J call TRBJ2-7, with a tentative D call TRBD2 (5 bases). Germline lookup yields CDR1 SGHRS and CDR2 YFSETQ. Trimming cost V 4 bases and J 5 bases, with 13 bases left between them. The CDR3 runs to 13 residues. This chain's CDR3 is CASSQTSSNEQYF. The CDR3 DNA reads as TGCGCCAGCAGCCAAACTAGTTCCAACGAGCAGTACTTC.

This chain connects TRBV7-2 to TRBJ2-1; 9 bases fit TRBD2. CDR3 length equals 16 residues. With 4 bases clipped from V and 10 bases from J, the junction kept 14 bases outside the gene matches. The V gene's germline CDR1 is SGHTA and CDR2 FQGNSA. The CDR3 nucleotides read TGTGCCAGCAGCTCACTCCTAGCTAGCGGGACGGAGGAGCAGTTCTTC. Translated: CASSSLLASGTEEQFF. Together with reference TRBV7-2 and TRBJ2-1, the CDR3 gives the full variable domain: GAGVSQSPSNKVTEKGKDVELRCDPISGHTALYWYRQSLGQGLEFLIYFQGNSAPDKSGLPSDRFSAERTGGSVSTLTIQRTQQEDSAVYLCASSSLLASGTEEQFFGPGTRLTVL.

The chain is built from TRBV28 and TRBJ2-1; 7 positions agree with TRBD1. This CDR3 is 16 amino acids long. The V gene's germline CDR1 is MDHEN and CDR2 SYDVKM. V trimming: 6 bases; J trimming: 12 bases; junction bases outside the gene matches: 20. CDR3 sequence (DNA): TGTGCCAGCAGACTCCACAGGGGAAACGGTATCGATGGGCAGTTCTTC. Its protein product is CASRLHRGNGIDGQFF. Drawing the rest from reference TRBV28 and TRBJ2-1, the complete variable domain is DVKVTQSSRYLVKRTGEKVFLECVQDMDHENMFWYRQDPGLGLRLIYFSYDVKMKEKGDIPEGYSVSREKKERFSLILESASTNQTSMYLCASRLHRGNGIDGQFFGPGTRLTVL.

V gene TRBV10-3 combines with J gene TRBJ2-7, with TRBD1 as a possible D gene (5 bases). V gave up 3 bases and J gave up 4 bases, with 10 bases separating them. The CDR3 spans 13 residues. CDR1 ENHRY and CDR2 SYGVKD come from the germline V gene. CDR3 loop: CAISDQAGYEQYF. In nucleotides, the CDR3 is TGTGCCATCAGTGACCAAGCAGGGTACGAGCAGTACTTC.

CDR3 in DNA: TGTGCCAGCTTTGGACCCGGGAGGGTGACTGAAGCTTTCTTT. Its translation is CASFGPGRVTEAFF. The chain joins TRBV6-5 to TRBJ1-1, with D unresolved. Per germline, CDR1 MNHEY and CDR2 SVGAGI. The CDR3 spans 14 residues. The ends were cut back, 8 bases at V and 5 bases at J, with 18 bases in the middle.

On this clone: Sequence at one end of the junction differs from germline and may be a read error. V gene TRBV10-3 combines with J gene TRBJ2-5; 12 bases line up with TRBD2. CDR1 and CDR2 (germline): ENHRY, SYGVKD. This CDR3 is 20 amino acids long. The CDR3 here is CAISNRAETSGGDTQETQYF. Here the CDR3 DNA reads TGTGCCATCAGTAACCGCGCCGAGACTAGCGGGGGCGATACCCAAGAAACCCAGTACTTC.

In this sample, this clone turned up a few times. The CDR3 nucleotides read TGTGCCAGCAGTCCGGGACAGGGGGCTGAAGCTTTCTTT. Its translation: CASSPGQGAEAFF. The rearrangement joins TRBV28 to TRBJ1-1; 11 bases fit TRBD1. Germline V gives CDR1 MDHEN, CDR2 SYDVKM. This CDR3 region has 13 residues. The trim removed 5 bases at V and 6 bases at J, leaving 2 bases unmatched.

V gene TRBV7-8 combines with J gene TRBJ2-5; 8 positions agree with TRBD2. The trim removed 2 bases at V and 5 bases at J, leaving 10 bases unmatched. There are 16 residues in the CDR3. In germline, CDR1 is SGHVS, CDR2 FQNEAQ. CDR3 protein: CASSLKAGGSRETQYF. Written as DNA, the CDR3 is TGTGCCAGCAGCTTAAAGGCGGGGGGCTCACGGGAGACCCAGTACTTC.

In its sample, this clone was seen a few times. The chain joins TRBV19 to TRBJ1-5; 9 bases are shared with TRBD1. This CDR3 contains 14 residues. The germline CDR1 and CDR2 sequences are LNHDA and SQIVND (reference sequence). Trimming at V came to 5 bases and at J to 10 bases, leaving 9 bases not matched to a gene. This CDR3 is CASSGQGSALPQHF. The CDR3 nucleotides read TGTGCCAGTAGTGGACAGGGGTCTGCATTACCCCAGCATTTT.

The chain carries TRBV25-1 and TRBJ2-1; 9 nucleotides agree with TRBD1. The CDR3 is made up of 14 amino acids. The germline V gene encodes CDR1 MGHDK and CDR2 SYGVNS. The V segment lost 4 bases and the J segment 8 bases; nucleotides outside the gene matches: 6. Here the CDR3 reads CASSASRDRDEQFF. The CDR3 DNA is TGTGCCAGCAGTGCGTCCCGGGACAGGGATGAGCAGTTCTTC.

A few counts support this clone. CDR3 residues: CASSPRLPLAGNTIYF. CDR3 nucleotides: TGTGCCAGCAGCCCGAGACTCCCTTTGGCTGGAAACACCATATATTTT. J is TRBJ1-3 and V is TRBV14; D unclear. V shed 4 bases and J shed 2 bases, with 15 bases lying between them. This CDR3 has 16 amino acids. Germline V lookup: CDR1 SGHDN, CDR2 FVKESK. Full variable domain (outside the CDR3, taken from reference TRBV14 and TRBJ1-3): EAGVTQFPSHSVIEKGQTVTLRCDPISGHDNLYWYRRVMGKEIKFLLHFVKESKQDESGMPNNRFLAERTGGTYSTLKVQPAELEDSGVYFCASSPRLPLAGNTIYFGEGSWLTVV.